The 5 T cell receptor beta chains below come from one sample, sequenced in a study of cytomegalovirus exposure and HLA in healthy donors. PCR involved 60 Vbeta and 13 Jbeta primers. Data came from immunoSEQ multiplex PCR; TCRdb stores just in-frame clones and leaves some out. Among fewer than 200,000 clones listed, roughly 80% were seen once. Sequenced: PBMCs. These TCRs come from a female donor in good health and CMV-seronegative.

This chain uses TRBV7-9 with TRBJ1-4; TRBD1 aligns across 8 bases. The CDR3 has 15 amino acids. CDR1 and CDR2 from the germline V gene are SEHNR and FQNEAQ (reference sequence). The trim removed 0 bases at V and 5 bases at J, leaving 2 bases unmatched. The CDR3 loop reads CASSLAQGANEKLFF. The CDR3 DNA sequence: TGTGCCAGCAGCTTAGCCCAGGGGGCCAATGAAAAACTGTTTTTT.

The chain carries TRBV5-4 and TRBJ1-2; 7 bases align to TRBD1. With V trimmed by 4 bases and J by 0 bases, 0 bases remained unmatched. Germline V gene sequence: CDR1 SGHNT, CDR2 YYREEE (reference sequence). The CDR3 spans 13 residues. CDR3 residues: CASSGTANYGYTF. CDR3 bases: TGTGCCAGCAGCGGGACAGCTAACTATGGCTACACCTTC. The full variable domain, its missing parts supplied by reference TRBV5-4 and TRBJ1-2, is ETGVTQSPTHLIKTRGQQVTLRCSSQSGHNTVSWYQQALGQGPQFIFQYYREEENGRGNFPPRFSGLQFPNYSSELNVNALELDDSALYLCASSGTANYGYTFGSGTRLTVV.

This chain uses TRBV5-6 with TRBJ1-6; D is undetermined. The V end lost 0 bases, the J end lost 2 bases, and 18 bases lay between the germline ends. This CDR3 is built from 19 residues. The V gene's germline CDR1 is SGHDT and CDR2 YYEEEE. The DNA for the CDR3 is TGTGCCAGCAGCTTGGCCGTGTCGAGATTTAGCGCCTATAATTCACCCCTCCACTTT. It specifies CASSLAVSRFSAYNSPLHF.

This sequence joins TRBV2 and TRBJ2-2, with TRBD2 matching over 7 bases. This CDR3 spans 16 amino acids. The J segment lost 4 bases and the V segment lost 5 bases, leaving 10 bases of the junction unmatched. Germline CDR1 and CDR2: SNHLY and FYNNEI. As DNA, the CDR3 is TGTGCCAGCAGTAACTTACTCTCGGGGGGCACCGGGGAGCTGTTTTTT. Residues: CASSNLLSGGTGELFF.

The V gene is TRBV11-2, the J gene TRBJ2-7, with TRBD2 matching over 8 bases. CDR1 and CDR2 (germline): SGHAT, FQNNGV. With 5 bases clipped from V and 0 bases from J, the junction kept 6 bases outside the gene matches. The CDR3 has 15 amino acids. CDR3 DNA: TGTGCCAGCAGCCGAGAGCGGGGGAGCTCCTACGAGCAGTACTTC. It yields the protein CASSRERGSSYEQYF.